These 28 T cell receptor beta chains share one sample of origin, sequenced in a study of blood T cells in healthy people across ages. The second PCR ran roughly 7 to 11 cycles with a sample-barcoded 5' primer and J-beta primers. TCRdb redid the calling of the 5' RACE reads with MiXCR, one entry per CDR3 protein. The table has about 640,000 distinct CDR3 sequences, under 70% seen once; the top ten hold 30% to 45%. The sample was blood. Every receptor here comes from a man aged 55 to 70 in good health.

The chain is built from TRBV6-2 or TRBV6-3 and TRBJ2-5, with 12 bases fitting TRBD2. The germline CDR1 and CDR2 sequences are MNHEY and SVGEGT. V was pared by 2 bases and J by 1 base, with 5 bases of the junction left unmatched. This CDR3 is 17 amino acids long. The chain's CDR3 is CASSYARLAGVQETQYF. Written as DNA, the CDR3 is TGTGCCAGCAGTTACGCCCGACTAGCGGGGGTCCAAGAGACCCAGTACTTC.

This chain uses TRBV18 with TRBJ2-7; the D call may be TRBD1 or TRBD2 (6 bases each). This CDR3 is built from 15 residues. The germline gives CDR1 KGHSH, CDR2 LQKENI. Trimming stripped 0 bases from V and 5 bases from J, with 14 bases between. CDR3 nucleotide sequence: TGTGCCAGCTCACCACCGGGGGGCCTAGGCAACGAGCAGTACTTC. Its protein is CASSPPGGLGNEQYF.

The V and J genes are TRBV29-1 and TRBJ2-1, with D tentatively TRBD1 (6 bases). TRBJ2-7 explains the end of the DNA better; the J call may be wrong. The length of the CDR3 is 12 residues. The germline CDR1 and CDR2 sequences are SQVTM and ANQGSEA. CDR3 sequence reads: CSAAQGPYEQYF. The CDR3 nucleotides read TGCAGCGCTGCGCAGGGGCCTTACGAGCAGTACTTC.

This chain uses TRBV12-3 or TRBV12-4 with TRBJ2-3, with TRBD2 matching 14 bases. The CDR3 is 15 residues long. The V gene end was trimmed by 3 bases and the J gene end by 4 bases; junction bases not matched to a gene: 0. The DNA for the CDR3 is TGTGCCAGCAGTTTGACTAGCGGGGGGGCAGATACGCAGTATTTT. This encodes CASSLTSGGADTQYF.

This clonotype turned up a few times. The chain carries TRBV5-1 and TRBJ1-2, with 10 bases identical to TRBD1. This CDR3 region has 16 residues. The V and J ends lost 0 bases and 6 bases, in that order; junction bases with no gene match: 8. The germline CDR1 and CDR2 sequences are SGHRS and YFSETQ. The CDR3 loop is CASSLVPGQGIDGYTF. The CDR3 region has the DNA TGCGCCAGCAGCTTGGTCCCGGGACAGGGGATCGATGGCTACACCTTC.

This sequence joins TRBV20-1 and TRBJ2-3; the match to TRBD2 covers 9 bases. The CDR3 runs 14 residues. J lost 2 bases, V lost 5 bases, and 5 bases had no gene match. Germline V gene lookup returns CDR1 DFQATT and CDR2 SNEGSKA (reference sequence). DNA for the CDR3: TGCAGTGCTCCGCCTAGCGGGGCCACAGATACGCAGTATTTT. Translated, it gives CSAPPSGATDTQYF.

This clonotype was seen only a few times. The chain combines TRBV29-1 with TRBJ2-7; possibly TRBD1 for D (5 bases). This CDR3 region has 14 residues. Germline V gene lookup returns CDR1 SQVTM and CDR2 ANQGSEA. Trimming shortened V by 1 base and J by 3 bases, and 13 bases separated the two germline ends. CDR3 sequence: CSVEGGQGGYEQYF. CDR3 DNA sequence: TGCAGCGTTGAAGGAGGCCAGGGTGGCTACGAGCAGTACTTC.

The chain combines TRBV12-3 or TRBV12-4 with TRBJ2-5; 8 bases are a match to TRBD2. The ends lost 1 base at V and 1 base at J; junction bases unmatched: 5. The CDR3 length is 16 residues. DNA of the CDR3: TGTGCCAGCAGTTTAGGGGCGGGGGGCCTCCAAGAGACCCAGTACTTC. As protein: CASSLGAGGLQETQYF.

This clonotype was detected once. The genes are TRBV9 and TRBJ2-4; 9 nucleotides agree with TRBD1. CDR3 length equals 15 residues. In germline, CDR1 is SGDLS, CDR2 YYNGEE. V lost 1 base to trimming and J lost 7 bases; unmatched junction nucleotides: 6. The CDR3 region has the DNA TGTGCCAGCAGCGTAACAGGGGGCGCGTCGAACATTCAGTACTTC. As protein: CASSVTGGASNIQYF.

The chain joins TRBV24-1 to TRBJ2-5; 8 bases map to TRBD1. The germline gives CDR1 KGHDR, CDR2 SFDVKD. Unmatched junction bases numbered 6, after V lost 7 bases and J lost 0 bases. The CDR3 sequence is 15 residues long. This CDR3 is CATRGTGQYQETQYF. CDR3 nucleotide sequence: TGTGCCACCAGGGGGACAGGCCAGTACCAAGAGACCCAGTACTTC.

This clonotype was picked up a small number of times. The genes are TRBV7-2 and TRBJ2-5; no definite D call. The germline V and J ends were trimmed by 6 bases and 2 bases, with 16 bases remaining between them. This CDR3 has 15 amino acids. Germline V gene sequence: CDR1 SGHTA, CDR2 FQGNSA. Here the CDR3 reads CASSSGPTRQETQYF. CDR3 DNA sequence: TGTGCCAGCAGTTCGGGCCCGACGCGGCAAGAGACCCAGTACTTC.

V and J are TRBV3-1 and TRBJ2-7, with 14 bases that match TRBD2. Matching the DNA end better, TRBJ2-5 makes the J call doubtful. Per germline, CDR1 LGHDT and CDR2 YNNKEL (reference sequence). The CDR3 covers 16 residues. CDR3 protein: CASSQGLAGGEETQYF. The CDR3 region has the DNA TGTGCCAGCAGCCAAGGACTAGCGGGGGGGGAAGAGACCCAGTACTTC.

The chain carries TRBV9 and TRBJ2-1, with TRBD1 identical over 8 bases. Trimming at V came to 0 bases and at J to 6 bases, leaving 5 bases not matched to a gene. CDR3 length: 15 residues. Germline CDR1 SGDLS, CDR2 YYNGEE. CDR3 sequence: CASSVAGTGTNEQFF. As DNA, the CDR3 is TGTGCCAGCAGCGTAGCCGGGACAGGCACCAATGAGCAGTTCTTC.

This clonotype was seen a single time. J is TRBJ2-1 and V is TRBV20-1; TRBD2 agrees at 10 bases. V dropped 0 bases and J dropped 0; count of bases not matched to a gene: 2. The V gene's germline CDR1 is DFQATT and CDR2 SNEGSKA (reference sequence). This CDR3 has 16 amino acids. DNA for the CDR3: TGCAGTGCTAGAGAATCTAGCGGGAGCTCCTACAATGAGCAGTTCTTC. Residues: CSARESSGSSYNEQFF.

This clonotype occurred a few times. This chain's CDR3 is CASSLEIQETQYF. DNA of the CDR3: TGTGCCAGCAGCTTAGAGATCCAAGAGACCCAGTACTTC. The chain uses TRBV7-2 and TRBJ2-5; D unresolved. The CDR3 has 13 residues. Trimming took off 1 base at V and 1 base at J, with 4 bases between the two ends. Germline CDR1 reads SGHTA; CDR2 reads FQGNSA.

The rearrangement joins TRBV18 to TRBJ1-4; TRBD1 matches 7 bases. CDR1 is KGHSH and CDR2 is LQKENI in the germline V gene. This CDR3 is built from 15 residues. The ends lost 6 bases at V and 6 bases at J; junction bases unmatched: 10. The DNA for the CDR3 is TGTGCCAGCTCCCGTGGGACAGCCGTAGATGAAAAACTGTTTTTT. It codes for CASSRGTAVDEKLFF.

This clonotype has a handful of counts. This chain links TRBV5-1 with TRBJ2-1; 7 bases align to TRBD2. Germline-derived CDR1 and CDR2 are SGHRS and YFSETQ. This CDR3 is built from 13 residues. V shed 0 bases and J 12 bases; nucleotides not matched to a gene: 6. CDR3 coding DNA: TGCGCCAGCAGCTTGGCTGAGCGGGACGCGCAGTTCTTC. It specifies CASSLAERDAQFF.

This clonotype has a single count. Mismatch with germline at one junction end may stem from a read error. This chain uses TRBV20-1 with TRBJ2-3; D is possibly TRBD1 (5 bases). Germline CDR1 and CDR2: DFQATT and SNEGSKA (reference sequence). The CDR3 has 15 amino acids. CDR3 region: CSAGGGQDMADAQYF. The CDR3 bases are TGCAGTGCTGGCGGTGGGCAGGACATGGCAGATGCGCAGTATTTT.

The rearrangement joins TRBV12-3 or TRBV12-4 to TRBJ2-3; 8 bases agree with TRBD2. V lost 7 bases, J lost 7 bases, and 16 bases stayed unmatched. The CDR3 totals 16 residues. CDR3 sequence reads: CASNPFGGAAGNTQYF. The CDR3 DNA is TGTGCCAGCAACCCCTTCGGGGGGGCAGCGGGAAATACGCAGTATTTT.

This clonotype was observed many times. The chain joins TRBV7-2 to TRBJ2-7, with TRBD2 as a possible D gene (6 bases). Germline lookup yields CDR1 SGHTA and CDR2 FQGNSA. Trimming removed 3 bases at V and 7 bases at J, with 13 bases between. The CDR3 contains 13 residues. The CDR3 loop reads CASSLGTGREQYF. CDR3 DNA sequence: TGTGCCAGCAGCTTGGGGACTGGGCGGGAGCAGTACTTC.

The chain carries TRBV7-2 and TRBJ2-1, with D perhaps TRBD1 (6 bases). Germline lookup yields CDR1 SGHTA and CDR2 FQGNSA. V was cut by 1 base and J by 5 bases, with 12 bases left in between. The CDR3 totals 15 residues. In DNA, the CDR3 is TGTGCCAGCAGCTTAGTCGGGACAAACAACAATGAGCAGTTCTTC. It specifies CASSLVGTNNNEQFF. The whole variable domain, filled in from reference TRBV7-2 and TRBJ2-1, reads GAGVSQSPSNKVTEKGKDVELRCDPISGHTALYWYRQSLGQGLEFLIYFQGNSAPDKSGLPSDRFSAERTGGSVSTLTIQRTQQEDSAVYLCASSLVGTNNNEQFFGPGTRLTVL.

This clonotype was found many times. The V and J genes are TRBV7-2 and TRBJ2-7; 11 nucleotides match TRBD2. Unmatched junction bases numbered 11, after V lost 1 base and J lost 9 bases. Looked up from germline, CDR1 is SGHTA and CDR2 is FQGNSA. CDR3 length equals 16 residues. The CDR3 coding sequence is TGTGCCAGCAGCTTAGGGGTCGGGACTAGCGGCCTAGGGCAGTACTTC. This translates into CASSLGVGTSGLGQYF.

Written as DNA, the CDR3 is TGCAGTGCTAGAAGGACTAGCGGGGGTCGCACAGATACGCAGTATTTT. It specifies CSARRTSGGRTDTQYF. The chain recombines TRBV20-1 with TRBJ2-3; the match to TRBD2 covers 13 bases. Germline assignment: CDR1 DFQATT and CDR2 SNEGSKA (reference sequence). J lost 1 base, V lost 2 bases, and 3 bases had no gene match. The CDR3 runs 16 residues.

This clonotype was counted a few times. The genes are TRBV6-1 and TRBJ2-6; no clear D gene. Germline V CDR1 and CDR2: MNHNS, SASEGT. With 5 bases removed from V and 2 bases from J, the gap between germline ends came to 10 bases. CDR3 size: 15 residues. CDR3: CASSPRSTGANVLTF. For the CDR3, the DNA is TGTGCCAGCAGTCCACGTAGCACTGGGGCCAACGTCCTGACTTTC.

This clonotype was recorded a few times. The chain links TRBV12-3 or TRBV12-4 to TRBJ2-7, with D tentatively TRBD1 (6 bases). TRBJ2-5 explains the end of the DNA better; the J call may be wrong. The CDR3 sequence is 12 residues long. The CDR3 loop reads CASSRQVETQYF. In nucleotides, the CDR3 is TGTGCCAGCAGTCGACAGGTAGAGACCCAGTACTTC.

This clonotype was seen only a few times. CDR3 loop: CASTPTGLTDTQYF. The CDR3 nucleotides read TGCGCCAGCACCCCGACCGGCCTCACAGATACGCAGTATTTT. V is TRBV5-1 and J is TRBJ2-3; no definite D call. CDR3 size: 14 residues. From germline, CDR1 is SGHRS and CDR2 YFSETQ. Trimming removed 6 bases at V and 2 bases at J, with 13 bases between.

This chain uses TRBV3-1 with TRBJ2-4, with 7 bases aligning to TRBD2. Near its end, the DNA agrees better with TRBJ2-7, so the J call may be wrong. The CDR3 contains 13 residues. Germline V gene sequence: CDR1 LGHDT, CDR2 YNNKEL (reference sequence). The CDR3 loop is CASSRDYPSEQYF. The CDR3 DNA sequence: TGTGCCAGCAGCCGGGACTACCCTTCCGAGCAGTACTTC.

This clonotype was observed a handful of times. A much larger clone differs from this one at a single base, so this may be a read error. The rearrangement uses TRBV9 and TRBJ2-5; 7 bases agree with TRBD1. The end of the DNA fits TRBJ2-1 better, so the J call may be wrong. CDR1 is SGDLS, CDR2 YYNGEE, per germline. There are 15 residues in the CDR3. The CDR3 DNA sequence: TGTGCCAGCAACGCAGGGGGTACGACTCAAGAGACCCAGTTCTTC. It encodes CASNAGGTTQETQFF.